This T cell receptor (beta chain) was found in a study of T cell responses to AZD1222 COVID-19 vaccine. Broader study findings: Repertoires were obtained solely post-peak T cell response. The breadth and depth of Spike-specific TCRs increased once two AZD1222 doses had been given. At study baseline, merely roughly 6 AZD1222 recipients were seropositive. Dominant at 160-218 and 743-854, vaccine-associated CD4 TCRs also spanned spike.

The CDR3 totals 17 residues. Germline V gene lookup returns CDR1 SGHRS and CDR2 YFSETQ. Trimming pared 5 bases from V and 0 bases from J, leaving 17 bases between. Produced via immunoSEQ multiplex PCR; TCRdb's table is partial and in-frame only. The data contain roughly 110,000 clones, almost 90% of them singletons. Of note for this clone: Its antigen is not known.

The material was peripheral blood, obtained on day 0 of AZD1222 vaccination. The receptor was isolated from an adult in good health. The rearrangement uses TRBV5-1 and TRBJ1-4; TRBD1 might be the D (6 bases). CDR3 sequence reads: CASRPTGRGATNEKLFF. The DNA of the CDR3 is TGCGCCAGCAGACCAACAGGGAGGGGTGCAACTAATGAAAAACTGTTTTTT.